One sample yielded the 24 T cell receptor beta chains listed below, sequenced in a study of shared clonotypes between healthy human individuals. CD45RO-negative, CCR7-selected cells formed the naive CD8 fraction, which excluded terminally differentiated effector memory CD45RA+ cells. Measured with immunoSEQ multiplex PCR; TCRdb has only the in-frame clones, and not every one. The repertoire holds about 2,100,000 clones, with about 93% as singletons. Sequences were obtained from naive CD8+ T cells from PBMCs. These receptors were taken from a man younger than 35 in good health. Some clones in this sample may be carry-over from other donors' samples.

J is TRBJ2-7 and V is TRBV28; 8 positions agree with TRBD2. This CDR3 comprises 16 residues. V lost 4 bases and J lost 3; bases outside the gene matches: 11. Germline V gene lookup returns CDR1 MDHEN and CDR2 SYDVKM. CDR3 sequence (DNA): TGTGCCAGCAGTTCGCTCCTAGGCGGGAGGTTCTACGAGCAGTACTTC. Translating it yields CASSSLLGGRFYEQYF. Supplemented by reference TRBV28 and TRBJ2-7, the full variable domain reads DVKVTQSSRYLVKRTGEKVFLECVQDMDHENMFWYRQDPGLGLRLIYFSYDVKMKEKGDIPEGYSVSREKKERFSLILESASTNQTSMYLCASSSLLGGRFYEQYFGPGTRLTVT.

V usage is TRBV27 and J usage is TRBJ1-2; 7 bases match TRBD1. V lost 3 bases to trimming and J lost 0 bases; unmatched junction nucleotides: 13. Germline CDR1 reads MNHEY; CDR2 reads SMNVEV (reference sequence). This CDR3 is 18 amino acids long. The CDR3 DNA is TGTGCCAGCAGTTTTAGTCGGGGACAAGGGACAGCTAACTATGGCTACACCTTC. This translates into CASSFSRGQGTANYGYTF.

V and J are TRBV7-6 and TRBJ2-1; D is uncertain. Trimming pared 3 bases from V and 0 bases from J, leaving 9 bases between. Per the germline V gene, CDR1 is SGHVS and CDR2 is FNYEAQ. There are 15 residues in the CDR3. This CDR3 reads CASSFVASSYNEQFF. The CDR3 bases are TGTGCCAGCAGCTTCGTCGCCAGCTCCTACAATGAGCAGTTCTTC. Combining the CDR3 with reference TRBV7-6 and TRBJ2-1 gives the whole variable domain GAGVSQSPRYKVTKRGQDVALRCDPISGHVSLYWYRQALGQGPEFLTYFNYEAQQDKSGLPNDRFSAERPEGSISTLTIQRTEQRDSAMYRCASSFVASSYNEQFFGPGTRLTVL.

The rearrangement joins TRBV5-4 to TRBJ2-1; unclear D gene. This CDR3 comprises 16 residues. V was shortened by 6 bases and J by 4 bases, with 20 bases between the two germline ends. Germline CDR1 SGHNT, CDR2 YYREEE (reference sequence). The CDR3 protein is CASTLLGGTWYNEQFF. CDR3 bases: TGTGCCAGCACCCTTTTGGGTGGTACGTGGTACAATGAGCAGTTCTTC.

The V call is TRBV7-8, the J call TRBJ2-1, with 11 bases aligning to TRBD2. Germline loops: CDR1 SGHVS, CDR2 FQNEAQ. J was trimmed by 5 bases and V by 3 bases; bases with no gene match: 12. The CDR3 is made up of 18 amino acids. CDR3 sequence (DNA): TGTGCCAGCAGCTTTTCCGCTAGCGGGAGGCCCACTAACAATGAGCAGTTCTTC. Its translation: CASSFSASGRPTNNEQFF.

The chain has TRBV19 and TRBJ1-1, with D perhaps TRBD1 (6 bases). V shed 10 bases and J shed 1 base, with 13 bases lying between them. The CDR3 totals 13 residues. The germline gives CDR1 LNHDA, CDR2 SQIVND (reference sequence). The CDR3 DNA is TGTGCCACTCACGACAGGTGGAACACTGAAGCTTTCTTT. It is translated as CATHDRWNTEAFF.

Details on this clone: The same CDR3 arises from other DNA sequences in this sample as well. The CDR3 region is CASSPRTGGFYEQYF. In DNA, the CDR3 is TGTGCCAGCAGCCCACGGACAGGGGGCTTCTACGAGCAGTACTTC. The genes are TRBV7-9 and TRBJ2-7; 11 bases are shared with TRBD1. The CDR3 has 15 amino acids. V trimming: 5 bases; J trimming: 3 bases; junction bases outside the gene matches: 6. The V gene's germline CDR1 is SEHNR and CDR2 FQNEAQ (reference sequence).

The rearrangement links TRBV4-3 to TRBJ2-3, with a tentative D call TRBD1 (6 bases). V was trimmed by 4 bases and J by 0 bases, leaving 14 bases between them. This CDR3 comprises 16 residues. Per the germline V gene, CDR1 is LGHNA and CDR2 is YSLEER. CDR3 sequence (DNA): TGCGCCAGCAGCCCCTGGACAGAAACTAGCACAGATACGCAGTATTTT. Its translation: CASSPWTETSTDTQYF.

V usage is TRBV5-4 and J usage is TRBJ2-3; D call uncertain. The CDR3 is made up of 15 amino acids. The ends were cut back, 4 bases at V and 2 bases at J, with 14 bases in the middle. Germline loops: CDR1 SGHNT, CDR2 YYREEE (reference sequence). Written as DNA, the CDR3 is TGTGCCAGCAGCCCACCCGGAACTGACACAGATACGCAGTATTTT. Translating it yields CASSPPGTDTDTQYF.

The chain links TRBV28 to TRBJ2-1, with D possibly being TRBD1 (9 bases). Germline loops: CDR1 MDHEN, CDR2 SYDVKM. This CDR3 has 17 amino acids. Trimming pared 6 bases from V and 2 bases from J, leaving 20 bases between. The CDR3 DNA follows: TGTGCCAGCAGCCGGGAGGGGGACAGGGTCCCCTACAATGAGCAGTTCTTC. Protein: CASSREGDRVPYNEQFF.

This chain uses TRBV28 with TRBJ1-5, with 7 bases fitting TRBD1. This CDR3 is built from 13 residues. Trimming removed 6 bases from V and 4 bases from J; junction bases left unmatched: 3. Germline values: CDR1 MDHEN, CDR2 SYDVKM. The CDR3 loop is CASSQDRNQPQHF. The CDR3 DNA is TGTGCCAGCAGCCAGGACAGGAATCAGCCCCAGCATTTT.

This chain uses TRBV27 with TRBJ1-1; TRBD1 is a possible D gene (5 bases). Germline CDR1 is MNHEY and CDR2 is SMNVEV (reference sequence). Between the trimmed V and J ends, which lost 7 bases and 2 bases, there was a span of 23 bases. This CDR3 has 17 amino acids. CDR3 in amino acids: CASTPRPGRESNTEAFF. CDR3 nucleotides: TGTGCCAGCACCCCCCGCCCGGGACGTGAGTCTAACACTGAAGCTTTCTTT.

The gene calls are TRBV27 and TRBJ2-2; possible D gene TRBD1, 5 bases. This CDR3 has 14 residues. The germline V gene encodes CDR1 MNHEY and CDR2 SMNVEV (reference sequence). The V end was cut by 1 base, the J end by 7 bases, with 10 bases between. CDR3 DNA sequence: TGTGCCAGCAGTTTATGGCAGGGATACGGGGAGCTGTTTTTT. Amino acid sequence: CASSLWQGYGELFF.

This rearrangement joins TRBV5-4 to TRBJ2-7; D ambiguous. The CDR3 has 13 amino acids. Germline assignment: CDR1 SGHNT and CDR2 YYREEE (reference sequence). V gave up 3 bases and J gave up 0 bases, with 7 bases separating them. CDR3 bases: TGTGCCAGCAGCTATGGACCCTCCTACGAGCAGTACTTC. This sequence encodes CASSYGPSYEQYF.

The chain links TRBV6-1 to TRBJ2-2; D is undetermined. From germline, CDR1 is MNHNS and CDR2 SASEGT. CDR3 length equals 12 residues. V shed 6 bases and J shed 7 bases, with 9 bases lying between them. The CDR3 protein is CASRERHGELFF. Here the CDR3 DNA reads TGTGCCAGCAGGGAAAGGCACGGGGAGCTGTTTTTT.

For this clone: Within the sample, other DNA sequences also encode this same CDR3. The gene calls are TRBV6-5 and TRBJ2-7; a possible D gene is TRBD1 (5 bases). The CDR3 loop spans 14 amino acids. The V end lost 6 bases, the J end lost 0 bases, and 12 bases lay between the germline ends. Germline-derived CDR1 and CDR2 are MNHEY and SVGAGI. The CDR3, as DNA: TGTGCCAGCAGCCCAGGGCCACTCTCCTACGAGCAGTACTTC. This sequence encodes CASSPGPLSYEQYF.

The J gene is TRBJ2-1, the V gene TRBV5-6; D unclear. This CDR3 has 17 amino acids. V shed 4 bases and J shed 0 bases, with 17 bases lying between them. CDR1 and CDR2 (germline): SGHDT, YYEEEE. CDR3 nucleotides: TGTGCCAGCAGCCGCGACCTTAGCAGCCTCTCCTACAATGAGCAGTTCTTC. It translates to CASSRDLSSLSYNEQFF.

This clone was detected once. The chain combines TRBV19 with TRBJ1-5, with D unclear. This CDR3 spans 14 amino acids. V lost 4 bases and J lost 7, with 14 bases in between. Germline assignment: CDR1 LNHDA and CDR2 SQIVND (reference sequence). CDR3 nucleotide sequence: TGTGCCAGTAGTACCGCCCTAACAGTGCAGCCCCAGCATTTT. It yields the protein CASSTALTVQPQHF.

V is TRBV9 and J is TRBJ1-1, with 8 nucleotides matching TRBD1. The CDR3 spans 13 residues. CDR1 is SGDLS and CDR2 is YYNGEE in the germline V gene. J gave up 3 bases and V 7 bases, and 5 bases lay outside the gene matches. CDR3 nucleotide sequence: TGTGCCAGCGGAACAGGGGGGCACACTGAAGCTTTCTTT. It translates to CASGTGGHTEAFF.

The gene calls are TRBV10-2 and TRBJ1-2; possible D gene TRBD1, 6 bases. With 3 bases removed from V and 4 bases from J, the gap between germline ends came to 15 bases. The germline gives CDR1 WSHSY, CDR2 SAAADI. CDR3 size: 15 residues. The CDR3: CASSDLPGAIYGYTF. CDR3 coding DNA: TGCGCCAGCAGTGATTTACCGGGGGCAATCTATGGCTACACCTTC.

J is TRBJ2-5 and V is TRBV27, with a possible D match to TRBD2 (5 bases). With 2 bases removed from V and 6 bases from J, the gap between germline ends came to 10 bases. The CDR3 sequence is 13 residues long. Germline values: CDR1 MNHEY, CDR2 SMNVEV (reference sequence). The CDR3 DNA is TGTGCCAGCAGTTTAAGCCCGGGGAAGACCCAGTACTTC. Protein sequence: CASSLSPGKTQYF.

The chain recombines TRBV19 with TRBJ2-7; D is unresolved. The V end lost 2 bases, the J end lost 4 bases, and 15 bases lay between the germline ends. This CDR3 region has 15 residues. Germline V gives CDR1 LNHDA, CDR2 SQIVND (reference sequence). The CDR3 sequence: CASSIYSGRIYEQYF. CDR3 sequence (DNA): TGTGCCAGTAGTATATACTCTGGCAGGATATACGAGCAGTACTTC.

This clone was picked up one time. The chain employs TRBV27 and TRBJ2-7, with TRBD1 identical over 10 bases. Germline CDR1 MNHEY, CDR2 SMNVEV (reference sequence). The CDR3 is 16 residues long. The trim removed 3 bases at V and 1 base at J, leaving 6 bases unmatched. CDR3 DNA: TGTGCCAGCAGTTTCCGGACAGGGGGACCTTCCTACGAGCAGTACTTC. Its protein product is CASSFRTGGPSYEQYF.

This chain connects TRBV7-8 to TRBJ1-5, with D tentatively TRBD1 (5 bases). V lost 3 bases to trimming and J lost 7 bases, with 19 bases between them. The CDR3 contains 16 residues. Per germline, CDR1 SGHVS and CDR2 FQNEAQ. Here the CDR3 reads CASSLNRGTLDQPQHF. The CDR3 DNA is TGTGCCAGCAGCTTGAATCGGGGGACCCTGGACCAGCCCCAGCATTTT.